The 5 T cell receptor beta chains below were found in one sample sequenced in a study of blood T cell repertoires in COVID-19. Assay: immunoSEQ multiplex PCR; the TCRdb copy retains only in-frame clones and omits some. Of 90,000 to 150,000 clones in the sample, around 86% are singletons; the top ten hold 9.5% to 13%. The sequenced sample consisted of peripheral blood. The source of these receptors is a man aged 80 or over with acute or convalescent COVID-19.

The genes are TRBV6-5 and TRBJ1-2; D is possibly TRBD1 (5 bases). The germline CDR1 and CDR2 sequences are MNHEY and SVGAGI. This CDR3 comprises 15 residues. V was cut by 0 bases and J by 2 bases, with 10 bases left in between. This CDR3 is CASSYSKEGNYGYTF. Here the CDR3 DNA reads TGTGCCAGCAGTTACTCGAAGGAGGGGAACTATGGCTACACCTTC.

J is TRBJ1-5 and V is TRBV19, with 7 bases identical to TRBD1. Germline trimming cut 7 bases from V and 6 bases from J; bases unmatched to any gene: 9. This CDR3 contains 14 residues. Germline V gene lookup returns CDR1 LNHDA and CDR2 SQIVND (reference sequence). The CDR3 loop reads CASTAPRDSQPQHF. The CDR3 nucleotides are TGTGCCAGTACTGCGCCCCGGGACAGTCAGCCCCAGCATTTT.

V usage is TRBV7-2 and J usage is TRBJ1-2; D call uncertain. Trimming took off 2 bases at V and 2 bases at J, with 6 bases between the two ends. There are 13 residues in the CDR3. Germline CDR1 is SGHTA and CDR2 is FQGNSA. In nucleotides, the CDR3 is TGTGCCAGCAGCTTAACAGAAAACTATGGCTACACCTTC. Its protein is CASSLTENYGYTF. Drawing the rest from reference TRBV7-2 and TRBJ1-2, the complete variable domain is GAGVSQSPSNKVTEKGKDVELRCDPISGHTALYWYRQSLGQGLEFLIYFQGNSAPDKSGLPSDRFSAERTGGSVSTLTIQRTQQEDSAVYLCASSLTENYGYTFGSGTRLTVV.

The chain links TRBV28 to TRBJ2-7; tentatively, D is TRBD2 (6 bases). Trimming stripped 7 bases from V and 3 bases from J, with 16 bases between. CDR1 MDHEN and CDR2 SYDVKM come from the germline V gene. This CDR3 comprises 14 residues. The CDR3 DNA sequence: TGTGCCAGCAATACCCCGGGACTTTACTACGAGCAGTACTTC. Translation gives CASNTPGLYYEQYF.

The chain recombines TRBV19 with TRBJ2-3, with D uncertain. V was pared by 3 bases and J by 6 bases, with 7 bases between. This CDR3 spans 12 amino acids. Germline-derived CDR1 and CDR2 are LNHDA and SQIVND (reference sequence). CDR3 protein: CASSMLRDTQYF. DNA for the CDR3: TGTGCCAGTAGTATGTTGAGGGATACGCAGTATTTT.